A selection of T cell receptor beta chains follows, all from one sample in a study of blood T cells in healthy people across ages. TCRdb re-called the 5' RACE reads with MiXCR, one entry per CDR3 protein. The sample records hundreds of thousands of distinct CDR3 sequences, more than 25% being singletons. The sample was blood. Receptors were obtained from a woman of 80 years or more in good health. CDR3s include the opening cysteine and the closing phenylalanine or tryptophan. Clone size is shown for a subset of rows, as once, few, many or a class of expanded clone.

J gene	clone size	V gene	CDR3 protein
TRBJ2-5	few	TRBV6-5	CASSYMGQGRETQYF
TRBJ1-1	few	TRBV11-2	CASSLDRQAFF
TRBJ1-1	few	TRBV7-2	CASRGNSRGNTEAFF
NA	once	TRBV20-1	CSASSRSSPSAMGGIQYF
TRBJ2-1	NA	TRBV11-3	CASSLPRTGGETQFF
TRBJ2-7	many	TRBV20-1	CSAPRTSGEAYEQYF
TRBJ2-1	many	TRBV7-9	CASSLNGPYNEQFF
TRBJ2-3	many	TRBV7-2	CASSPRRGVGDTQYF
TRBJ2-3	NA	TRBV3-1	CASSPLFTDTQYF
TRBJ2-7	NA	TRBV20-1	CSARDLAGNSHEQYF
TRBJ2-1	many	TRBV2	CASSEAGLAEQFF
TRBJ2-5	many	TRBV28	CASSSGGLVIETQYF
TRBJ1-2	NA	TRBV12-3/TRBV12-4	CASSPTGPGYGYTF
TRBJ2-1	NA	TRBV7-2	CASSSRWGDYNEQFF
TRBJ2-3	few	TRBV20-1	CSAGSWGTHTDTQYF
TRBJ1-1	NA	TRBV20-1	CSASSPGWRGYAEAFF
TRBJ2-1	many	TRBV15	CATSREPGVNEQFF
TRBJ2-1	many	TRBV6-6	CASSDGGGAYNEQFF
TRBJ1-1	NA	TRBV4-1	CASSQRDILKTSNTEAFF
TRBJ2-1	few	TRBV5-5	CASSPSREGLFF
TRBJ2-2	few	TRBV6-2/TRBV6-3	CASSWGGANTGELFF
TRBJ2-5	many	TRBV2	CASSHHSGFQETQYF
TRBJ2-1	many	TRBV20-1	CSARPGDAYNEQFF
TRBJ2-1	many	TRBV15	CATSKATASYNEQFF
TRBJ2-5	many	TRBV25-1	CASSRVRETQYF
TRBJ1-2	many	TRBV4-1	CASSQAGQEVKIYGYTF
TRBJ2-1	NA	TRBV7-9	CASSLARVTQPEIYQFF
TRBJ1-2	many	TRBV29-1	CSAKQGSYGYTF
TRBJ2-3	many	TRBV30	CAWSAGTFEGDTQYF
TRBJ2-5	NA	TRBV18	CASSPRTTETQYF
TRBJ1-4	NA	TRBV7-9	CASTQQSLNEKLFF
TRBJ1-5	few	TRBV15	CATGRGDREIRPQHF
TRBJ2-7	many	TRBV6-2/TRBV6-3	CASRDSYEQYF
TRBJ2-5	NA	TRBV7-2	CASSPGQGKISKRGTQYF
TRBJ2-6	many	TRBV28	CASTSIRGRPSGANVLTF
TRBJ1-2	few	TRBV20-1	CSAPSSAWRRYTF
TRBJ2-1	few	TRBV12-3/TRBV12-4	CASRRGGVNEWFF
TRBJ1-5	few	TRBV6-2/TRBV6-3	CASTEGHPNQPQHF
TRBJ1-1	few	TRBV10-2	CASQSPNTEAFF
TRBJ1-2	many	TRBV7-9	CASSAPGQTPRGYTF
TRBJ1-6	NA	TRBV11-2	CASSFVRNSPLHF
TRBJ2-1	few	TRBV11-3	CASSLVRGVQSGNEQFF
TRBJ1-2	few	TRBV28	CASSSEGAGYGYTF
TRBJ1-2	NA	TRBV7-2	CASTLTGSNYGYTF
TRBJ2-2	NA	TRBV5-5	CAGSQGGTGELFF
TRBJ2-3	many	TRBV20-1	CSATSTGGSGDTQYF
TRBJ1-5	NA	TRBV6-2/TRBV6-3	CASRPNLRDRVFRNQPQHF
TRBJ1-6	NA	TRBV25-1	CASSTGIVNSPLHF
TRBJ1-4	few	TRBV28	CASSQGWSGEKLFF
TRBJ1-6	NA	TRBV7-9	CASSLDRPDNLPLHF
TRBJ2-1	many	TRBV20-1	CSARGLASNEQFF
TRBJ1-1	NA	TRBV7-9	CASSPRGQGSAFF
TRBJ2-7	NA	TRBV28	CASRDRDGSYNEQYF
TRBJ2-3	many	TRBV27	CASAGGLGTDTQYF
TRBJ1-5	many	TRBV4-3	CASSQDTGDNQPQHF
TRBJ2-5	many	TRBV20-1	CSARETGRGETQYF
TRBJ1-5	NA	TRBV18	CASSPSKQGAQPQHF
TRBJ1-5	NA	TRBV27	CASGRLGGAGQPQHF